This T cell receptor (beta chain) was retrieved from a study of T-cell reconstitution after alpha-beta-depleted transplantation in children. Library preparation (for TCRbeta) was performed with unique molecular identifiers. One entry per CDR3 protein, called by TCRdb with MiXCR from the PCR reads. The table shows some 340,000 distinct CDR3 sequences, with approximately 10% occurring only once. The CDR3 has 17 residues. Germline CDR1 is MGHDK and CDR2 is SYGVNS. The V and J ends lost 5 bases and 2 bases, in that order; junction bases with no gene match: 10. The sequences come from PBMCs from the stem cell graft donor, collected from the stem cell graft. This sequence originates from a human donor who donated a stem cell graft to a child with acute lymphoblastic leukemia. The V gene is TRBV25-1, the J gene TRBJ2-1; 9 bases are shared with TRBD1. CDR3 loop: CASSTTGTGNPYNEQFF. CDR3 sequence (DNA): TGTGCCAGCAGTACCACCGGGACAGGGAACCCCTACAATGAGCAGTTCTTC. Full variable domain (outside the CDR3, taken from reference TRBV25-1 and TRBJ2-1): EADIYQTPRYLVIGTGKKITLECSQTMGHDKMYWYQQDPGMELHLIHYSYGVNSTEKGDLSSESTVSRIRTEHFPLTLESARPSHTSQYLCASSTTGTGNPYNEQFFGPGTRLTVL.